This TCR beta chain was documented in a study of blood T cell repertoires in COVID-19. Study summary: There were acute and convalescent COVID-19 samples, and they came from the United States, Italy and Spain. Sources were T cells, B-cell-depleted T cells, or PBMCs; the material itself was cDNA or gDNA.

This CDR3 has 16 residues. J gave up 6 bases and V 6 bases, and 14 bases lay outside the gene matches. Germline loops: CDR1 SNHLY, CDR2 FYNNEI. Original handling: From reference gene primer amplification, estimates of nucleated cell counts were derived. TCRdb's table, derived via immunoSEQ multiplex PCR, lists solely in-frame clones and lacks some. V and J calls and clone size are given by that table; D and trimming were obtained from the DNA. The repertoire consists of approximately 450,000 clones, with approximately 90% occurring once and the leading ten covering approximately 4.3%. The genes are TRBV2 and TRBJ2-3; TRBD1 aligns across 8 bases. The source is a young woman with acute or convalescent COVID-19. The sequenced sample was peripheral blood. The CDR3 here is CASSQGGTGFSDTQYF. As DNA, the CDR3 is TGTGCCAGCAGCCAAGGGGGGACAGGTTTTTCGGATACGCAGTATTTT.